This T cell receptor beta chain is drawn from a study of T cells in localized non-small cell lung cancer. This CDR3 has 14 amino acids. Between the trimmed V and J ends, which lost 6 bases and 3 bases, there was a span of 13 bases. Germline CDR1 reads KGHSH; CDR2 reads LQKENI. Repertoires were generated with immunoSEQ multiplex PCR, while TCRdb's copy carries only in-frame clones and drops some. Among about 17,000 clones, around 89% were seen once, and the ten largest hold under 4.5%. This clone was found a few times. Its antigen is currently unknown. Study-wide results and caveats: Tumor samples were not multi-region, leaving intratumor heterogeneity unexcluded.

This material consisted of peripheral blood, taken before any cancer treatment. The chain couples TRBV18 to TRBJ2-3; weak D call: TRBD2 (5 bases). The receptor comes from a male donor aged 60 or over with stage II squamous cell lung carcinoma. The CDR3 DNA is TGTGCCAGCTCCTTCGGGATCGGGACAGATACGCAGTATTTT. Its translation: CASSFGIGTDTQYF.